Given below is one TCR beta chain in context. TCRdb called the RT-PCR reads again in MiXCR, with one record for every CDR3 protein. This table holds about 570,000 distinct CDR3 sequences, approximately 11% found once. This entry comes from a study of response to subunit inactivated influenza vaccine. These data were also filed under a second study, of T cells expressing NK-cell markers. Per that study: UMI-tagged 5'RACE template switching yielded the TCR beta cDNA. Sorted CD3+CD56+NKG2C+, CD3+CD56+NKG2C- and CD3+CD56-NKG2C+ T cells provided the TCR beta repertoires. Sorting was limited to alpha-beta TCR-expressing T cells with an anti-gamma-delta TCR antibody in several experiments. In over 5 donors, dominant CD3+CD56+NKG2C+ clonotypes ranked among the top 10 CD8+ clonotypes.

The receptor's source is a man aged 45-65 years who received an inactivated influenza vaccine. The sample consisted of PBMCs from blood, taken on the day of vaccination.

The CDR3 DNA sequence: TGCGCCAGCAGCGGTACAGGGAGTGATGGCTACACCTTC. Residues: CASSGTGSDGYTF. This sequence joins TRBV5-1 and TRBJ1-2; D perhaps matches TRBD1 (6 bases). The CDR3 loop spans 13 amino acids. The V gene lost 4 bases and the J gene lost 6 bases, with 13 bases spanning the gap. Germline V lookup: CDR1 SGHRS, CDR2 YFSETQ.